This T cell receptor beta chain emerged from a study of T cell clonality in common variable immunodeficiency (dated by TCRdb to between 2014 and 2017). The germline V gene (reference sequence) yields SEHNR for CDR1 and FQNEAQ for CDR2. The CDR3 has 15 amino acids, counting the end cysteine and phenylalanine. The DNA has 36 bases, all within the CDR3, and is read from base 1. V ends up 8 bases short and J 1 base short, with an unmatched junction base count of 10. Standard criteria were used to diagnose CVID, namely serum IgG, IgA and/or IgM reduced below the normal range together with specific antibody deficiency. There were around 43 subjects in the CVID group (roughly 15 female and around 29 male), ranging in age from roughly 8 to 65 years, with a mean age of 40. Most of the CVID patients and most of the healthy controls were of Caucasian heritage. At the time of study participation, every CVID subject had been on replacement immunoglobulin therapy for one year or longer. At blood collection, none of the CVID subjects was ill or on immunomodulatory or immunosuppressive medication. Heparinized peripheral whole blood samples of about 4.5 to 8 ml were collected from each donor. Genomic DNA from adults with common variable immune deficiency (CVID) and from healthy adult controls was the source for sequencing TCRbeta CDR3 repertoires. Diluted blood was density-centrifuged over Hypaque 1077 or Ficoll-Paque to isolate peripheral blood mononuclear cells. Genomic DNA was extracted from unsorted mononuclear cells by Qiagen column purification or by a centrifugation-based method.

The paper's findings and limits, for the study overall: CVID TCRbeta sequences reportedly showed fewer deletions and N-nucleotide insertions and lacked highly modified clones with 13 or more V deletions. The authors noted that sequencing repertoires of T cell subpopulations would be needed to clarify what caused the increased clonality in CVID. TCRbeta clonality was higher in CVID subjects than in healthy controls (t-test p = 0.018), and the increase was most characteristic of about a third of subjects. Correlations of repertoire features with clinical complications were constrained by heterogeneity among patients within the CVID cohort. Even though DNA input was equal, the average per sample came to 65,000 to 85,000 unique sequences for controls compared with roughly 30,000 for CVID samples. Fewer TCRbeta clones were shared among CVID subjects than among healthy controls (p < 0.0001).

For sequencing input, CVID and control samples contributed equivalent amounts of genomic DNA. For every sample, a 60 bp segment covering the rearranged TCRbeta CDR3 region was amplified and then sequenced. TCRbeta amplification used the immunoSEQ assay, a bias-corrected multiplex PCR with high-throughput sequencing. Turning to the authors' computational methods: Every unique nucleotide sequence was considered a clone and was annotated with V, D and J genes, copy number and frequency. Sequences were labeled productive if in frame, and non-productive if out of frame or containing stop codons. As previously described, Shannon's entropy was used to calculate clonality. The predicted amino acid sequences of productive clones were used to derive the mean CDR3 Kyte-Doolittle hydropathy. Using the R hclust function, scaled V gene usage was clustered hierarchically with Manhattan distance and complete linkage. Clone sharing by CDR3 amino acid sequence was assessed by resampling 12 repertoires per group over 100 rounds. The repertoires were screened for approximately 72 published EBV-specific TCRbeta sequences and some 250 published CMV-specific TCRbeta sequences. After two CVID samples that produced fewer than 10,000 sequences were dropped from the analysis, some 41 CVID repertoires remained. TCRdb's version of the immuneACCESS table is confined to in-frame rearrangements and falls short of the full clone set. An unresolved V gene accounts for under half of the shortfall where checked; the remainder is of unknown origin. V, J and clone size were drawn from that table, and D and trimming were deduced from the DNA. This sample has about 3,400 clones in the table, none counted a single time. Just under 25% of the sample lies in the top ten.

Of note for this clone: Its binding antigen is unknown. Coverage ceases 3 residues before the CDR3 finishes, and the germline J gene fills in the end.

Recombination connected TRBV7-9 to TRBJ1-2, with 7 bases aligning to TRBD1. Sequenced material: peripheral blood mononuclear cells. The clonotype originates from a human donor with common variable immunodeficiency. The DNA read from the CDR3 is TGTGCCAGCCGTTCCGGGACAGCTCGTAACTATGGC. Its protein reads: CASRSGTARNYG. The complete CDR3 protein is CASRSGTARNYGYTF.